This T cell receptor (beta chain) emerged from a study of T cell responses to AZD1222 COVID-19 vaccine. General observations from the study: Two AZD1222 doses significantly raised spike-specific TCR breadth and depth over controls.

V lost 4 bases and J lost 9, with 22 bases in between. There are 17 residues in the CDR3. Germline V gene lookup returns CDR1 LGHDT and CDR2 YNNKEL (reference sequence). Libraries were prepared by immunoSEQ multiplex PCR; TCRdb keeps only in-frame clonotypes and omits some of them. The table has about 100,000 clones, 92% seen once. With regard to this clone: The antigen is unknown.

This clonotype was obtained from an adult who received the AZD1222 COVID-19 vaccine. The sequencing used peripheral blood, collected 28 days after the second AZD1222 dose. The gene calls are TRBV3-1 (or the pseudogene TRBV3-2) and TRBJ1-6; no clear D. This CDR3 is CASSLPTPRRVPSPLHF. In DNA form, the CDR3 reads TGTGCCAGCAGCCTACCCACGCCGCGGAGGGTTCCTTCACCCCTCCACTTT.